This is a list of T cell receptor beta chains from one sample in a study of regulatory dendritic cells for organ transplantation. Generated by immunoSEQ multiplex PCR, the TCRdb table keeps only in-frame clones and is missing some. The sample yields about 38,000 clones, about 89% seen once. Sequencing was done on a sample of naive CD8+ T cells from blood. The receptors come from a human donor in good health. Both conserved end residues are part of each CDR3. The D gene is left open where the match is weak. Rows give clone size only sometimes, using once, few, many, or a class for an expanded clone.

V gene	D gene	clone size	J gene	CDR3 protein	CDR3 DNA
TRBV5-4	TRBD2	-	TRBJ2-7	CASSPGTSVEQYF	TGTGCCAGCAGCCCCGGGACTAGCGTCGAGCAGTACTTC
TRBV11-2	TRBD2	-	TRBJ2-1	CASSLATSGRVEQFF	TGTGCCAGCAGCTTAGCAACTAGCGGGAGGGTTGAGCAGTTCTTC
TRBV19	-	once	TRBJ1-1	CASSGHLNTEAFF	TGTGCCAGTAGTGGGCATTTGAACACTGAAGCTTTCTTT
TRBV11-2	TRBD1	-	TRBJ2-2	CASSAPDRLGSGELFF	TGTGCCAGCAGCGCCCCGGACAGGCTTGGGTCCGGGGAGCTGTTTTTT
TRBV7-6	-	once	TRBJ2-3	CASSLTGGGADTQYF	TGTGCCAGCAGCTTGACGGGTGGGGGCGCAGATACGCAGTATTTT
TRBV6-6	TRBD2	once	TRBJ2-3	CASNLAGGPDTQYF	TGTGCCAGCAACCTAGCGGGAGGGCCGGATACGCAGTATTTT
TRBV15	TRBD2	-	TRBJ2-1	CATSSSASGISSYNEQFF	TGTGCCACCAGCAGTTCGGCTAGCGGGATTTCTTCCTACAATGAGCAGTTCTTC
TRBV9	-	-	TRBJ1-1	CASRLLSNTEAFF	TGTGCCAGCAGGCTTTTGTCGAACACTGAAGCTTTCTTT
TRBV27	-	-	TRBJ2-7	CASSPGSSYEQYF	TGTGCCAGCAGTCCCGGAAGCTCCTACGAGCAGTACTTC
TRBV28	-	-	TRBJ2-1	CASRPRGYNEQFF	TGTGCCAGCAGGCCCAGGGGTTACAATGAGCAGTTCTTC
TRBV10-1	TRBD1	-	TRBJ1-1	CASRGQAAFF	TGCGCCAGCAGGGGACAGGCAGCTTTCTTT
TRBV5-8	-	-	TRBJ2-5	CASSLDGLKTQYF	TGTGCCAGCAGCTTGGACGGCCTGAAGACCCAGTACTTC
TRBV27	TRBD2	-	TRBJ2-1	CASSPLAGAANEQFF	TGTGCCAGCAGCCCATTAGCGGGAGCAGCCAATGAGCAGTTCTTC
TRBV4-1	TRBD2	once	TRBJ2-3	CASSQEGAAGGTDTQYF	TGCGCCAGCAGCCAAGAGGGGGCAGCGGGAGGGACAGATACGCAGTATTTT
TRBV29-1	-	-	TRBJ1-2	CSVLDDYYGYTF	TGCAGCGTCCTAGATGACTACTATGGCTACACCTTC
TRBV2	TRBD1	-	TRBJ2-7	CASSRGQGGVSEQYF	TGTGCCAGCAGTCGAGGACAGGGGGGGGTTTCCGAGCAGTACTTC
TRBV7-9	-	-	TRBJ1-6	CASSLEVSPLHF	TGTGCCAGCAGCTTAGAAGTTTCACCCCTCCACTTT
TRBV13	TRBD2	-	TRBJ2-1	CASSRLAEGYNEQFF	TGTGCCAGCAGCAGGCTAGCGGAGGGTTACAATGAGCAGTTCTTC
TRBV15	-	-	TRBJ1-1	CATSSWLDTEAFF	TGTGCCACCAGCAGTTGGTTGGACACTGAAGCTTTCTTT
TRBV6-5	-	-	TRBJ1-4	CASSYSGGSGEKLFF	TGTGCCAGCAGTTACTCCGGAGGGTCCGGTGAAAAACTGTTTTTT
TRBV9	TRBD2	-	TRBJ2-1	CASSVAPGGSYNEQFF	TGTGCCAGCAGCGTAGCCCCGGGGGGCTCCTACAATGAGCAGTTCTTC
TRBV4-3	TRBD2	-	TRBJ2-1	CASSQTSGGYNEQFF	TGCGCCAGCAGCCAAACTAGCGGGGGGTACAATGAGCAGTTCTTC
TRBV15	TRBD1	-	TRBJ1-6	CATSSEGQWESSYNSPLHF	TGTGCCACCAGCAGTGAGGGACAGTGGGAGAGCTCCTATAATTCACCCCTCCACTTT
TRBV19	TRBD1	-	TRBJ2-7	CASSDGTGTYEQYF	TGTGCCAGTAGTGATGGGACAGGGACCTACGAGCAGTACTTC
TRBV25-1	-	few	TRBJ1-2	CASSPQGYGYTF	TGTGCCAGCAGTCCCCAGGGATATGGCTACACCTTC
TRBV9	-	-	TRBJ2-3	CASSGGLTDTQYF	TGTGCCAGCAGCGGGGGGCTAACAGATACGCAGTATTTT
TRBV29-1	-	-	TRBJ1-2	CSVPTALYGYTF	TGCAGCGTACCGACGGCTCTCTATGGCTACACCTTC
TRBV13	-	-	TRBJ2-3	CASSFSVPDTQYF	TGTGCCAGCAGCTTTTCAGTCCCAGATACGCAGTATTTT
TRBV30	TRBD2	-	TRBJ2-5	CAWNSGGQETQYF	TGTGCCTGGAACTCGGGGGGGCAAGAGACCCAGTACTTC
TRBV9	TRBD1	-	TRBJ2-7	CASSVGTGTHYEQYF	TGTGCCAGCAGCGTAGGGACAGGGACTCACTACGAGCAGTACTTC